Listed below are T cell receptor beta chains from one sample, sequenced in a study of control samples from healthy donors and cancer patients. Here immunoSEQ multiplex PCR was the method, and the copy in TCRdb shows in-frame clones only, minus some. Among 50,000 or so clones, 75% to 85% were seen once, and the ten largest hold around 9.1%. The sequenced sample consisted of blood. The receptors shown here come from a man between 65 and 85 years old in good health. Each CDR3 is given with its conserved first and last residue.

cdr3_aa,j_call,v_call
CASSWTGTSGAGELFF,TRBJ2-2,TRBV5-1
CASSLSNTGIGLSYEQYF,TRBJ2-7,TRBV7-8
CASGITSGGTGELFF,TRBJ2-2,TRBV28
CASSPPTGGMDEQYF,TRBJ2-7,TRBV18
CAWRVGGSGNTIYF,TRBJ1-3,TRBV30
CASSPTGVGYTF,TRBJ1-2,TRBV9
CATSDRVVGYGYTF,TRBJ1-2,TRBV24-1
CASSLEGGGASETQYF,TRBJ2-5,TRBV5-6
CASSLSGDTEAFF,TRBJ1-1,TRBV28
CASGFKPLVPGLAGGPPTYEQYF,TRBJ2-7,TRBV12-5
CASSDRDRWAFF,TRBJ1-1,TRBV28
CASGVDGFYGYTF,TRBJ1-2,TRBV12-5
CSVVLAGFEQYF,TRBJ2-7,TRBV29-1
CASSNPGLNTGELFF,TRBJ2-2,TRBV7-2
CASSFRGFSDTEAFF,TRBJ1-1,TRBV7-2
CAISESKNSNSNQPQHF,TRBJ1-5,TRBV10-3
CASSWNTEAFF,TRBJ1-1,TRBV7-9
CASSLSVSQLSSTDTQYF,TRBJ2-3,TRBV11-3
CASSRQGAEGSFF,TRBJ1-1,TRBV18
CASSVLAGYNEQFF,TRBJ2-1,TRBV19
CASSLRGGNSPLHF,TRBJ1-6,TRBV2
CASSPARDSSYNEQFF,TRBJ2-1,TRBV5-5
CASSLVWAGAGTEQFF,TRBJ2-1,TRBV5-5
CATLEAGSYNEQFF,TRBJ2-1,TRBV28
CASSSGDRTEAFF,TRBJ1-1,TRBV6-1
CASSLGGRAGATGELFF,TRBJ2-2,TRBV27
CASSLVPGTSTVAEQFF,TRBJ2-1,TRBV5-1
CASSASEWGTQYF,TRBJ2-5,TRBV2
CASSPSREYGYTF,TRBJ1-2,TRBV7-6
CASSVGGGVNIQYF,TRBJ2-4,TRBV2
CASSLSRSRPQHF,TRBJ1-5,TRBV28
CAISESNSQSNSPLHF,TRBJ1-6,TRBV10-3
CASSRQAGADTQYF,TRBJ2-3,TRBV7-9
CASSSARQSDGYTF,TRBJ1-2,TRBV6-2/TRBV6-3
CASSYGTGWNTEAFF,TRBJ1-1,TRBV6-5